This entry concerns a single T cell receptor beta chain. This entry comes from a study of identical twins. TCRdb itself ran the 5' RACE reads through MiXCR, one entry per CDR3 protein. Here the sample spans roughly 480,000 distinct CDR3 sequences, around 24% being singletons. With V trimmed by 5 bases and J by 4 bases, 9 bases remained unmatched. Germline loops: CDR1 ENHRY, CDR2 SYGVKD. The CDR3 is 16 residues long. The same sample was also used in a study of T cells expressing NK-cell markers.

The source material was CD4+ T cells sorted from blood. The receptor was derived from a woman aged 18-30 years in good health. The chain is built from TRBV10-3 and TRBJ2-3, with 10 bases aligning to TRBD2. Here the CDR3 DNA reads TGTGCCATCAGTTCCTCAAGCGGGAGGGCCGCAGATACGCAGTATTTT. It translates to CAISSSSGRAADTQYF.